These 21 T cell receptor beta chains originate from one sample sequenced in a study of shared clonotypes between healthy human individuals. The protocol was immunoSEQ multiplex PCR, while the TCRdb copy is restricted to in-frame clones and leaves out a portion. The table lists roughly 1.5 million clones, 98% of them singletons. The sample comprised naive CD4+ T cells sorted from blood. Stated subset: CD45RA+ positively selected. All receptors come from a man aged 30 to 39 in good health.

The rearrangement uses TRBV6-5 and TRBJ2-1, with 9 bases fitting TRBD2. The CDR3 covers 15 residues. V dropped 6 bases and J dropped 0; count of bases not matched to a gene: 3. Germline CDR1 is MNHEY and CDR2 is SVGAGI. In nucleotides, the CDR3 is TGTGCCAGCAGCCCTAGCGGGAACTCCTACAATGAGCAGTTCTTC. Its translation is CASSPSGNSYNEQFF.

The chain recombines TRBV5-4 with TRBJ2-7, with TRBD2 matching 11 bases. Germline V gene data show CDR1 as SGHNT and CDR2 as YYREEE (reference sequence). This CDR3 is 16 amino acids long. Losses at the gene ends were 4 bases for V and 4 bases for J; bases not matched to a gene: 10. CDR3 protein: CASSLDSGRAVYEQYF. CDR3 nucleotide sequence: TGTGCCAGCAGCCTGGATAGCGGGAGGGCCGTTTACGAGCAGTACTTC.

V is TRBV19 and J is TRBJ2-4, with TRBD1 as a possible D gene (5 bases). Trimming shortened V by 5 bases and J by 3 bases, and 11 bases separated the two germline ends. Germline V CDR1 and CDR2: LNHDA, SQIVND (reference sequence). The CDR3 covers 14 residues. The CDR3 sequence is CASSPGFSKNIQYF. The CDR3 coding sequence is TGTGCCAGTAGTCCAGGGTTTAGCAAAAACATTCAGTACTTC.

The rearrangement joins TRBV7-6 to TRBJ2-1; possibly TRBD1 for D (6 bases). CDR1 and CDR2 (germline): SGHVS, FNYEAQ. This CDR3 spans 13 amino acids. The V and J ends lost 2 bases and 10 bases respectively, with 12 bases between them. The CDR3 DNA reads TGTGCCAGCAGCTTACGCCCAGGGGTCGAGCAGTTCTTC. It codes for CASSLRPGVEQFF.

The gene calls are TRBV28 and TRBJ1-5, with a tentative D call TRBD1 (5 bases). Trimming shortened V by 2 bases and J by 2 bases, and 13 bases separated the two germline ends. The CDR3 has 16 amino acids. CDR1 MDHEN and CDR2 SYDVKM come from the germline V gene. The CDR3: CASSLLGAAGNQPQHF. CDR3 DNA sequence: TGTGCCAGCAGTTTACTTGGGGCAGCTGGCAATCAGCCCCAGCATTTT.

The chain joins TRBV9 to TRBJ2-5, with 8 nucleotides matching TRBD1. This CDR3 has 15 amino acids. Looked up from germline, CDR1 is SGDLS and CDR2 is YYNGEE. Unmatched junction bases numbered 9, after V lost 3 bases and J lost 5 bases. DNA for the CDR3: TGTGCCAGCAGCGCGACTTCAGGGGGCTGGGAGACCCAGTACTTC. It translates to CASSATSGGWETQYF.

As regards this clone: The sample holds other DNA sequences that translate to the same CDR3. V and J are TRBV11-2 and TRBJ2-5; the match to TRBD1 covers 7 bases. V was pared by 1 base and J by 2 bases, with 1 base of the junction left unmatched. This CDR3 spans 14 amino acids. Germline V gene sequence: CDR1 SGHAT, CDR2 FQNNGV. The CDR3 coding sequence is TGTGCCAGCAGCTTAGGGACAGGACAAGAGACCCAGTACTTC. This translates into CASSLGTGQETQYF.

The chain carries TRBV16 and TRBJ2-7; D uncertain. Germline lookup yields CDR1 KGHSY and CDR2 FQNENV. Trimming cost V 2 bases and J 6 bases, with 8 bases left between them. The CDR3 loop spans 12 amino acids. CDR3 residues: CASSQGRVEQYF. CDR3 bases: TGTGCCAGCAGCCAAGGCCGTGTCGAGCAGTACTTC.

The V call is TRBV10-3, the J call TRBJ1-1; D is unresolved. CDR3 length equals 15 residues. Germline CDR1 is ENHRY and CDR2 is SYGVKD. V was trimmed by 2 bases and J by 4 bases, leaving 14 bases between them. CDR3 nucleotide sequence: TGTGCCATCAGTGAGAAAGGGAACCTGGGCACTGAAGCTTTCTTT. Protein product: CAISEKGNLGTEAFF.

This chain's CDR3 is CASKQGGGYTF. The CDR3 DNA sequence: TGTGCCAGCAAACAGGGCGGTGGCTACACCTTC. The chain is built from TRBV6-5 and TRBJ1-2; D might be TRBD1 (6 bases). CDR3 length: 11 amino acids. The V gene lost 7 bases and the J gene lost 7 bases, with 10 bases spanning the gap. Germline V lookup: CDR1 MNHEY, CDR2 SVGAGI.

The chain joins TRBV7-8 to TRBJ2-7; TRBD1 aligns across 9 bases. The CDR3 has 14 amino acids. V lost 7 bases to trimming and J lost 4 bases; unmatched junction nucleotides: 8. The germline CDR1 and CDR2 sequences are SGHVS and FQNEAQ. The CDR3 is CASNVPGQGYEQYF. CDR3 DNA sequence: TGTGCCAGCAACGTCCCGGGACAGGGTTACGAGCAGTACTTC.

V is TRBV9 and J is TRBJ1-4; 8 bases align to TRBD1. The CDR3 length is 14 residues. Germline V gene lookup returns CDR1 SGDLS and CDR2 YYNGEE. The V gene end was trimmed by 6 bases and the J gene end by 5 bases; junction bases not matched to a gene: 6. Here the CDR3 reads CASNGQGANEKLFF. The DNA of the CDR3 is TGTGCCAGCAACGGACAGGGCGCCAATGAAAAACTGTTTTTT.

This clone has a single count. The chain employs TRBV5-1 and TRBJ2-5; 7 nucleotides align to TRBD1. V lost 3 bases to trimming and J lost 3 bases; unmatched junction nucleotides: 8. This CDR3 comprises 15 residues. Per germline, CDR1 SGHRS and CDR2 YFSETQ. The chain's CDR3 is CASSSGQAAKETQYF. The CDR3 region has the DNA TGCGCCAGCAGCTCAGGACAGGCAGCAAAAGAGACCCAGTACTTC.

In its sample, this clone was seen once. This chain joins TRBV15 and TRBJ2-7; the match to TRBD1 covers 7 bases. Trimming at V came to 1 base and at J to 6 bases, leaving 12 bases not matched to a gene. The CDR3 extends over 16 amino acids. Germline V gene lookup returns CDR1 LNHNV and CDR2 YYDKDF (reference sequence). The CDR3 region is CATSRGDSFQGGEQYF. The CDR3 DNA reads TGTGCCACCAGCAGAGGGGACAGCTTCCAAGGGGGCGAGCAGTACTTC.

The gene calls are TRBV27 and TRBJ1-5; TRBD1 might be the D (5 bases). V lost 6 bases to trimming and J lost 9 bases, with 12 bases between them. CDR1 and CDR2 from the germline V gene are MNHEY and SMNVEV (reference sequence). The CDR3 length is 12 residues. The CDR3 loop reads CASRGTYPPQHF. CDR3 nucleotide sequence: TGTGCCAGCAGAGGGACTTATCCGCCCCAGCATTTT.

Concerning this clone itself: The same CDR3 can be traced to other DNA sequences in this sample. V usage is TRBV18 and J usage is TRBJ2-7; 9 nucleotides match TRBD2. Germline CDR1 and CDR2: KGHSH and LQKENI. Losses at the gene ends were 0 bases for V and 4 bases for J; bases not matched to a gene: 7. The CDR3 is 16 residues long. CDR3 nucleotides: TGTGCCAGCTCACCACCGGGTAGCGGGAGAATTTACGAGCAGTACTTC. Translating gives CASSPPGSGRIYEQYF.

J is TRBJ1-4 and V is TRBV18; D remains ambiguous. The CDR3 length is 16 residues. Germline V CDR1 and CDR2: KGHSH, LQKENI. Trimming removed 1 base at V and 0 bases at J, with 9 bases between. CDR3 protein: CASSPLGAATNEKLFF. In DNA, the CDR3 is TGTGCCAGCTCACCACTAGGAGCCGCAACTAATGAAAAACTGTTTTTT.

A note on this clone: Other nucleotide sequences in the sample specify the same CDR3. The chain links TRBV7-2 to TRBJ2-7; TRBD1 agrees at 7 bases. This CDR3 has 13 amino acids. Per the germline V gene, CDR1 is SGHTA and CDR2 is FQGNSA. Losses at the gene ends were 5 bases for V and 3 bases for J; bases not matched to a gene: 4. The CDR3, as DNA: TGTGCCAGCAGCCCCAGACAGGGCTACGAGCAGTACTTC. Residues: CASSPRQGYEQYF.

The chain joins TRBV28 to TRBJ2-7, with TRBD1 identical over 8 bases. Germline CDR1 and CDR2: MDHEN and SYDVKM. After removal of 2 bases from V and 4 bases from J, the junction contained 4 bases not matched to a gene. This CDR3 is 14 amino acids long. This CDR3 is CASSLEDRAYEQYF. The CDR3 coding sequence is TGTGCCAGCAGTTTAGAGGACAGGGCGTACGAGCAGTACTTC.

The chain couples TRBV9 to TRBJ2-1, with a weak D call TRBD2 (5 bases). Germline CDR1 is SGDLS and CDR2 is YYNGEE. This CDR3 has 15 amino acids. Trimming removed 0 bases from V and 4 bases from J, with 11 bases in between. The CDR3 spells CASSVAAGLYNEQFF. CDR3 DNA sequence: TGTGCCAGCAGCGTAGCGGCGGGCCTATACAATGAGCAGTTCTTC.

The chain joins TRBV10-2 to TRBJ2-2; TRBD2 matches at 8 bases. V lost 8 bases to trimming and J lost 1 base; unmatched junction nucleotides: 9. Looked up from germline, CDR1 is WSHSY and CDR2 is SAAADI. The CDR3 is made up of 16 amino acids. CDR3 residues: CASCPASGQNTGELFF. The CDR3 nucleotides are TGCGCCAGCTGCCCGGCTAGCGGGCAGAACACCGGGGAGCTGTTTTTT.